This T cell receptor (beta chain) was recorded in a study of cytomegalovirus exposure and HLA in healthy donors. Researchers ran the PCR with 60 Vbeta and 13 Jbeta primers. Generated by immunoSEQ multiplex PCR, the TCRdb table keeps only in-frame clones and is missing some. Of around 67,000 clones in the sample, approximately 78% were seen once. Concerning this clone: Its antigen is not known.

Broader study findings: Upon later analysis, TCR association rates were observed to vary by HLA locus, being highest for DRB1 and lowest for HLA-C. CMV serostatus was the sole immune exposure data available.

This CDR3 spans 16 amino acids. The V and J ends lost 4 bases and 0 bases respectively, with 12 bases between them. From germline, CDR1 is MGHRA and CDR2 YSYEKL. The chain is built from TRBV4-1 and TRBJ2-2; the D gene is possibly TRBD2 (6 bases). Sequencing was performed on PBMCs. This receptor was taken from a man younger than 30 in good health and CMV-seropositive. The CDR3 loop is CASSPMGGANTGELFF. CDR3 coding DNA: TGCGCCAGCAGCCCCATGGGGGGTGCGAACACCGGGGAGCTGTTTTTT.